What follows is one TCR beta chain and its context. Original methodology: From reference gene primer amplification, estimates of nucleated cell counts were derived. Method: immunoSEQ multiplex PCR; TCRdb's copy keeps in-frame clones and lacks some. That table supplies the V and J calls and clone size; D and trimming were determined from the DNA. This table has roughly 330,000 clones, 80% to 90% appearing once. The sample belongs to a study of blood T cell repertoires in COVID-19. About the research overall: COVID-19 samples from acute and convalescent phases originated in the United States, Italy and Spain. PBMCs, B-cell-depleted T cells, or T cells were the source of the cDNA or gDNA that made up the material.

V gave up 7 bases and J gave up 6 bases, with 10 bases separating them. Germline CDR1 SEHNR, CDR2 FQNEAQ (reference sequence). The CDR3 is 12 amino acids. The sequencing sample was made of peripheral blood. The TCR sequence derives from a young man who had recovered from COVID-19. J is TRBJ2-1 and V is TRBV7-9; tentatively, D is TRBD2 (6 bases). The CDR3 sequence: CASTLAGNEQFF. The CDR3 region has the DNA TGTGCCAGCACACTAGCAGGCAATGAGCAGTTCTTC.